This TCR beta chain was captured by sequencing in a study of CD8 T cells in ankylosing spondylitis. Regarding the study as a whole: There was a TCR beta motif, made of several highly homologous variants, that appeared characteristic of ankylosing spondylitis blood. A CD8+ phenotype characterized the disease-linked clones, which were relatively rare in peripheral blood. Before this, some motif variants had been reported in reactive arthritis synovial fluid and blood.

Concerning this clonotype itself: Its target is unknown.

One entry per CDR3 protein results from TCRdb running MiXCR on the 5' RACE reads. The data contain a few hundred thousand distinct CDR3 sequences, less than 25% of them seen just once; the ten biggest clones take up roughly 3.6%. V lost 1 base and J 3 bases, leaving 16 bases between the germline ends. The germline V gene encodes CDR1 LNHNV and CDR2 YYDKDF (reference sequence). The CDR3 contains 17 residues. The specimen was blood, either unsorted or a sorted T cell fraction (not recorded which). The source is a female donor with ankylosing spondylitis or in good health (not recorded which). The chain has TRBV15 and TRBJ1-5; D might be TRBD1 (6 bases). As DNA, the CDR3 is TGTGCCACCAGCAGAGGAGGGGGGAGGGAGTCCAATCAGCCCCAGCATTTT. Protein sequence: CATSRGGGRESNQPQHF.